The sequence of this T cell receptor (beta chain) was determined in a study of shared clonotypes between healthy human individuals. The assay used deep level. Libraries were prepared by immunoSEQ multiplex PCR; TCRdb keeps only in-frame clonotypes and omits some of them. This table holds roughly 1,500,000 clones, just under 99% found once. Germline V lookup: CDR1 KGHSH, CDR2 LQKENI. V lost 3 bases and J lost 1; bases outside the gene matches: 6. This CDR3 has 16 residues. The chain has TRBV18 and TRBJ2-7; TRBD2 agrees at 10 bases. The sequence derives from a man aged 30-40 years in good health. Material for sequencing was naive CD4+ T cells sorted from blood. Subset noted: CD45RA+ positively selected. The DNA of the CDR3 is TGTGCCAGCTCACCTGGGGCTAGCGGGAGATCCTACGAGCAGTACTTC. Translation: CASSPGASGRSYEQYF.